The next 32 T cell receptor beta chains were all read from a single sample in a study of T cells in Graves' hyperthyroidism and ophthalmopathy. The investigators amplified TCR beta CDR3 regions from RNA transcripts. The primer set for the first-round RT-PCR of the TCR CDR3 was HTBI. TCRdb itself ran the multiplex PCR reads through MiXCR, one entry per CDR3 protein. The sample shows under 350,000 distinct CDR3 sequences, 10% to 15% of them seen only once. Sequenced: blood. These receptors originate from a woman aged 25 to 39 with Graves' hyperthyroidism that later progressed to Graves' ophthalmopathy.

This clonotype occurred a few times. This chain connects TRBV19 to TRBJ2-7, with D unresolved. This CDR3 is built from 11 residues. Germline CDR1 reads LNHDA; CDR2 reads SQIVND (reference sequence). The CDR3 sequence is CATGHSYEQYF. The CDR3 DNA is TGTGCTACCGGCCACTCCTACGAGCAGTACTTC.

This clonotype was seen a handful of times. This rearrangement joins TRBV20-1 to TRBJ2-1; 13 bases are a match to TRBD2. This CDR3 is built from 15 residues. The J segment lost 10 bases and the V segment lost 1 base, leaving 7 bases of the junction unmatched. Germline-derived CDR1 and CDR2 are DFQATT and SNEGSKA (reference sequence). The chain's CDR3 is CSARGPVTSGREQFF. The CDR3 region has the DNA TGCAGTGCTAGAGGTCCGGTGACTAGCGGGAGGGAGCAGTTCTTC.

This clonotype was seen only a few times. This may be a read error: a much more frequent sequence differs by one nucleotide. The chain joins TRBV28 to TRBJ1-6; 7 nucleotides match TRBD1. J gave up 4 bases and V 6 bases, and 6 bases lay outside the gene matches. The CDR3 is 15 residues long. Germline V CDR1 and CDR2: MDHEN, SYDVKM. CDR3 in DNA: TGTGCCAGCAGCAGACAGGGCACGTATAATTCACCCCTCCACTTT. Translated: CASSRQGTYNSPLHF.

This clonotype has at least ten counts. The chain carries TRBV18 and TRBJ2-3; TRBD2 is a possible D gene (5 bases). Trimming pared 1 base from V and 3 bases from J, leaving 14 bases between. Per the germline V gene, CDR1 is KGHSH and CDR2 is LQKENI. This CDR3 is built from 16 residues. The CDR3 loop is CASSPRNGMRTDTQYF. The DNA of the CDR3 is TGTGCCAGCTCACCACGGAACGGGATGAGGACAGATACGCAGTATTTT.

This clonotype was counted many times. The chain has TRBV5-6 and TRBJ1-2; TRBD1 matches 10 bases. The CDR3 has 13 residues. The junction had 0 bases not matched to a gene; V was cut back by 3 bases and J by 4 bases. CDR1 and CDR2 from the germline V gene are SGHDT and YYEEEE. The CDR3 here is CASSWTGGYGYTF. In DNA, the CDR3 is TGTGCCAGCAGCTGGACAGGGGGCTATGGCTACACCTTC.

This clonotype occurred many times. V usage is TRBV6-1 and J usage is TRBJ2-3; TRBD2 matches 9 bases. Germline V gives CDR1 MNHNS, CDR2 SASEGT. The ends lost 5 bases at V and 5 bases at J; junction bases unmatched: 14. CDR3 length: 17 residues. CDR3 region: CASSSTSGLGRRDTQYF. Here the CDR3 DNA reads TGTGCCAGCAGTAGTACTAGCGGGTTAGGCAGAAGAGATACGCAGTATTTT.

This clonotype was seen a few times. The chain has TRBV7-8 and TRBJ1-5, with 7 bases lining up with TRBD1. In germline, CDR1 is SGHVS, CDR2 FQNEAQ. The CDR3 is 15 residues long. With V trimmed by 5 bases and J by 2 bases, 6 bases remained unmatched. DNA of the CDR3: TGTGCCAGCAGCCAGGGGGGGGGTGGCAATCAGCCCCAGCATTTT. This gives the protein CASSQGGGGNQPQHF.

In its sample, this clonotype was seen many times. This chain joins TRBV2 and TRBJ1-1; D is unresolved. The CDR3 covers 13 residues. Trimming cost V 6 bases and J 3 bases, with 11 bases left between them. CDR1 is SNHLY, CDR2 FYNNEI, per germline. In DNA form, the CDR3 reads TGTGCCAGCAGAAGCGCCTGGGACACTGAAGCTTTCTTT. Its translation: CASRSAWDTEAFF.

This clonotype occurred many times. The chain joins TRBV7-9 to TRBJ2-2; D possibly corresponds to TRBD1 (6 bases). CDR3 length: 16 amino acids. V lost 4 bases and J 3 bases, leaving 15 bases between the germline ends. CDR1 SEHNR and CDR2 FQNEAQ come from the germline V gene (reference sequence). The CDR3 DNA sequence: TGTGCCAGCAGCTCCCGGACAGTTTGGTACACCGGGGAGCTGTTTTTT. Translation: CASSSRTVWYTGELFF.

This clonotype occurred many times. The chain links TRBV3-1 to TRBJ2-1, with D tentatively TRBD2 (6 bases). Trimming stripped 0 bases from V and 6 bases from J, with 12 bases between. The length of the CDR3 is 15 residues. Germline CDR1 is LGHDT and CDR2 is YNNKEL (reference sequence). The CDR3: CASSQDAGPINEQFF. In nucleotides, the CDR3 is TGTGCCAGCAGCCAAGATGCGGGGCCGATCAATGAGCAGTTCTTC.

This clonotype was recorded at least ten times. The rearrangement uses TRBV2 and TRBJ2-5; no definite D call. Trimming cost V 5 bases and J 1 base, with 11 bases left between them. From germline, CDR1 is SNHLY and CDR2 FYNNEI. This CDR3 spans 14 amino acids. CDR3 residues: CASSILRSQETQYF. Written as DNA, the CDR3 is TGTGCCAGCAGTATACTCCGTTCCCAAGAGACCCAGTACTTC.

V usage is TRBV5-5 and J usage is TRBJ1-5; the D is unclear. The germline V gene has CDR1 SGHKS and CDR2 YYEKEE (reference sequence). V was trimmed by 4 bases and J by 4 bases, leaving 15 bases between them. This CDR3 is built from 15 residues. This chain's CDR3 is CASSPAGPPNQPQHF. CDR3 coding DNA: TGTGCCAGCAGCCCTGCCGGACCACCGAATCAGCCCCAGCATTTT.

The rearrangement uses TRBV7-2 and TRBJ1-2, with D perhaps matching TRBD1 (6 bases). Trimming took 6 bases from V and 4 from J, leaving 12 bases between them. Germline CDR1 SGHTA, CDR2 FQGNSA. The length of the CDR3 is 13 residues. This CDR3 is CASRATGLYGYTF. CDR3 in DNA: TGTGCCAGCAGAGCCACAGGGCTCTATGGCTACACCTTC. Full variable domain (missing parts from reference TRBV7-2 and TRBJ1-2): GAGVSQSPSNKVTEKGKDVELRCDPISGHTALYWYRQSLGQGLEFLIYFQGNSAPDKSGLPSDRFSAERTGGSVSTLTIQRTQQEDSAVYLCASRATGLYGYTFGSGTRLTVV.

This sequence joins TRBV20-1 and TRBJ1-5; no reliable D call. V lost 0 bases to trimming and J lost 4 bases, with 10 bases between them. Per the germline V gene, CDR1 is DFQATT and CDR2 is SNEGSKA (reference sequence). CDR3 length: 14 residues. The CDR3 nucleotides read TGCAGTGCTAGAGATCCCGGTTATAATCAGCCCCAGCATTTT. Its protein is CSARDPGYNQPQHF.

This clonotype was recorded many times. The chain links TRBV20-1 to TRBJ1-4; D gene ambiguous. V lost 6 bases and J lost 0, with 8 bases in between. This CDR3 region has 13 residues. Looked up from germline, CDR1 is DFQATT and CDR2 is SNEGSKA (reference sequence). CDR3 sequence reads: CSAVPATNEKLFF. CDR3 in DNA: TGCAGTGCCGTCCCAGCAACTAATGAAAAACTGTTTTTT.

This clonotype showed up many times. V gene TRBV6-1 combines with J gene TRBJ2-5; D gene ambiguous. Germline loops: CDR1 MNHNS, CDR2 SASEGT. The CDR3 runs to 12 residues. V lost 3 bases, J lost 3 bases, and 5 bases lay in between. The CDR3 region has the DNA TGTGCCAGCAGTGAGCTGGAAGAGACCCAGTACTTC. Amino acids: CASSELEETQYF.

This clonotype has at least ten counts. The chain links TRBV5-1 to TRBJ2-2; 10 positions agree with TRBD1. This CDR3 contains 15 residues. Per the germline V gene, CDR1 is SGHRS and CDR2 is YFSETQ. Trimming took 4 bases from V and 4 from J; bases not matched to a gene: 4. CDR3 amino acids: CASSPGQGGTGELFF. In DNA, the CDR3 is TGCGCCAGCAGCCCTGGACAGGGGGGCACCGGGGAGCTGTTTTTT.

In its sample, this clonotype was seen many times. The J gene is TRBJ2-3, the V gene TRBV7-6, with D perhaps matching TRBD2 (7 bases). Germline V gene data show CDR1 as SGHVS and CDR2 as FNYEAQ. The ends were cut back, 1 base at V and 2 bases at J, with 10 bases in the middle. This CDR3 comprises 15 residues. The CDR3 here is CASSLGGGPTDTQYF. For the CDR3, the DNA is TGTGCCAGCAGCTTAGGGGGGGGCCCCACAGATACGCAGTATTTT.

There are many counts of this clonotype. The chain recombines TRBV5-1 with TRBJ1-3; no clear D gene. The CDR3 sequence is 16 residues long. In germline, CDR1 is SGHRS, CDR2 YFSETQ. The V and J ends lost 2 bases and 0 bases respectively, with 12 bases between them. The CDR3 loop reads CASSFTPVGSGNTIYF. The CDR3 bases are TGCGCCAGCAGCTTCACCCCGGTAGGCTCTGGAAACACCATATATTTT.

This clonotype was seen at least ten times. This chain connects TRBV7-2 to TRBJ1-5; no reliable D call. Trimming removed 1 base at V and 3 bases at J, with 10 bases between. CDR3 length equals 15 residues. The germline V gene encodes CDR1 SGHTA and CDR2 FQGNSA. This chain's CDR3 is CASSLDSSHNQPQHF. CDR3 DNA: TGTGCCAGCAGCTTAGATAGCAGCCACAATCAGCCCCAGCATTTT. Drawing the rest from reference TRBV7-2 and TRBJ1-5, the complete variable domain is GAGVSQSPSNKVTEKGKDVELRCDPISGHTALYWYRQSLGQGLEFLIYFQGNSAPDKSGLPSDRFSAERTGGSVSTLTIQRTQQEDSAVYLCASSLDSSHNQPQHFGDGTRLSIL.

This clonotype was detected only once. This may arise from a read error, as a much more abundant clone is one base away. The CDR3 reads CVSSSGLAGVGEQFF. CDR3 sequence (DNA): TGTGTCAGCAGCTCCGGACTAGCGGGAGTAGGTGAGCAGTTCTTC. This rearrangement joins TRBV6-2 or TRBV6-3 to TRBJ2-1; 13 bases agree with TRBD2. The CDR3 contains 15 residues. Per the germline V gene, CDR1 is MNHEY and CDR2 is SVGEGT.

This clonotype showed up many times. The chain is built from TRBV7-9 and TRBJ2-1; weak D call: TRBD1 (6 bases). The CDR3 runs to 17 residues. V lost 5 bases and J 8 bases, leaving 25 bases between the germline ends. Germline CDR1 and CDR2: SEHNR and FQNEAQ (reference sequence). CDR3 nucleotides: TGTGCCAGCAGCCTCGTACAGGGCGAGGGGGTGGGATATGAGCAGTTCTTC. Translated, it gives CASSLVQGEGVGYEQFF.

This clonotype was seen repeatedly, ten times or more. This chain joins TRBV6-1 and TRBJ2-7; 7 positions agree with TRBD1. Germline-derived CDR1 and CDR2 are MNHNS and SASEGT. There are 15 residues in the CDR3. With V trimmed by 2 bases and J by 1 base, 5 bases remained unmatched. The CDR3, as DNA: TGTGCCAGCAGTGAACACAGGGGCCCGTCCTACGAGCAGTACTTC. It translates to CASSEHRGPSYEQYF.

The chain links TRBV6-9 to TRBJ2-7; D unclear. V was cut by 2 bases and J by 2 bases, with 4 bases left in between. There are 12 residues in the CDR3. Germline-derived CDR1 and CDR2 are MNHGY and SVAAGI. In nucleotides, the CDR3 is TGTGCCAGCAGTTATGAGACCTACGAGCAGTACTTC. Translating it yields CASSYETYEQYF.

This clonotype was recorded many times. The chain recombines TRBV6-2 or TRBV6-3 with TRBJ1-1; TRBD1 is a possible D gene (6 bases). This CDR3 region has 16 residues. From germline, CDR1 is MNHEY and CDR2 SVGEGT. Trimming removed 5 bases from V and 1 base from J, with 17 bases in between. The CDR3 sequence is CASSQAGGQGNTEAFF. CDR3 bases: TGTGCCAGCAGTCAGGCTGGGGGGCAGGGGAACACTGAAGCTTTCTTT.

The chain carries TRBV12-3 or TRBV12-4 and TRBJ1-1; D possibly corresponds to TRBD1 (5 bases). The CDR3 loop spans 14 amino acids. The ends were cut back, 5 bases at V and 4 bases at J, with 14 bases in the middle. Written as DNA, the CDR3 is TGTGCCAGCAGTCCCACGTGGGGGATCACTGAAGCTTTCTTT. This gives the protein CASSPTWGITEAFF.

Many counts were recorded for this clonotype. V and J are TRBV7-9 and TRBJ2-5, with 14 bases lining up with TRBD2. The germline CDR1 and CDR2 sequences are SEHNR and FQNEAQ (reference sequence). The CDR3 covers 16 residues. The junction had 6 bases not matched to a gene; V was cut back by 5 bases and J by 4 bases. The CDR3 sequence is CASSPRTSGGSETQYF. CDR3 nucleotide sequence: TGTGCCAGCAGCCCCCGGACTAGCGGGGGGTCAGAGACCCAGTACTTC.

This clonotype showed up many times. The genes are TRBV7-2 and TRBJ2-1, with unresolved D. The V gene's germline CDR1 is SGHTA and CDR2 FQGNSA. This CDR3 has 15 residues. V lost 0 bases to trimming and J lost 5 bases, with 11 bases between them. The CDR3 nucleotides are TGTGCCAGCAGCTTAGCGCGAACTATCGACAATGAGCAGTTCTTC. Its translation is CASSLARTIDNEQFF. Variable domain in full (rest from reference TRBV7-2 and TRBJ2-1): GAGVSQSPSNKVTEKGKDVELRCDPISGHTALYWYRQSLGQGLEFLIYFQGNSAPDKSGLPSDRFSAERTGGSVSTLTIQRTQQEDSAVYLCASSLARTIDNEQFFGPGTRLTVL.

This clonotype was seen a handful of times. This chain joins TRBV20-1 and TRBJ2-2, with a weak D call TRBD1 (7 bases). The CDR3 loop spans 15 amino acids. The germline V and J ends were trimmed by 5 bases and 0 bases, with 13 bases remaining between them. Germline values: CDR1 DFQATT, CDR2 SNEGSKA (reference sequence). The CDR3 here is CSAGGTATNTGELFF. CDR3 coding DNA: TGCAGTGCTGGAGGGACAGCCACGAACACCGGGGAGCTGTTTTTT.

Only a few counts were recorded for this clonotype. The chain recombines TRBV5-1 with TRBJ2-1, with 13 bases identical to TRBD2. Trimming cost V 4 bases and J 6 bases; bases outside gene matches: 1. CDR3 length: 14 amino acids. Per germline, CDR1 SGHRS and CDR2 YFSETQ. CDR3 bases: TGCGCCAGCAGCGGGACTAGCGGGACCAATGAGCAGTTCTTC. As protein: CASSGTSGTNEQFF. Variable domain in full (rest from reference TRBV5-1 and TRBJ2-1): KAGVTQTPRYLIKTRGQQVTLSCSPISGHRSVSWYQQTPGQGLQFLFEYFSETQRNKGNFPGRFSGRQFSNSRSEMNVSTLELGDSALYLCASSGTSGTNEQFFGPGTRLTVL.

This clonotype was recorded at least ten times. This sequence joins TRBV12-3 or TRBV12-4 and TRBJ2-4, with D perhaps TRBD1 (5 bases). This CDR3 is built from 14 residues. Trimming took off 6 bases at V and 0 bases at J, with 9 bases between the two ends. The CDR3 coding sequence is TGTGCCAGCAGCGTAGGGGTAGCCAAAAACATTCAGTACTTC. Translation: CASSVGVAKNIQYF.

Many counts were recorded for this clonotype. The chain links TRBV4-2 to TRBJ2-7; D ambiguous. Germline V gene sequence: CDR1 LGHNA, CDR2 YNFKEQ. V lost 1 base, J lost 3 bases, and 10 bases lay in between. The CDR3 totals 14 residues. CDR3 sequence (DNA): TGTGCCAGCAGCCAAGTTGCCCCCGACTACGAGCAGTACTTC. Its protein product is CASSQVAPDYEQYF.